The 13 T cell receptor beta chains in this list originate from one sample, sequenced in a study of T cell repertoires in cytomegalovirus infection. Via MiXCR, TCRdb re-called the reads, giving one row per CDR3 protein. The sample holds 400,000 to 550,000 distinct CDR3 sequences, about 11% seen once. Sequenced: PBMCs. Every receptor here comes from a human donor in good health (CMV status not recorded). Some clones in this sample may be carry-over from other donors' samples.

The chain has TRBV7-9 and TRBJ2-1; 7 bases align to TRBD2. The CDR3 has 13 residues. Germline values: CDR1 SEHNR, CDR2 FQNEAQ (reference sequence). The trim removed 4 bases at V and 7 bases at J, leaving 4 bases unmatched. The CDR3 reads CASSSGLENEQFF. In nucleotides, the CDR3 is TGTGCCAGCAGCTCAGGACTAGAGAATGAGCAGTTCTTC.

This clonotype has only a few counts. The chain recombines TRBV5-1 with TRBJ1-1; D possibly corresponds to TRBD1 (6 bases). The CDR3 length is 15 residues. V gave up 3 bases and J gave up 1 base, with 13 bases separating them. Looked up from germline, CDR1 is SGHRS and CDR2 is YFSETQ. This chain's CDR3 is CASSSQGRGNTEAFF. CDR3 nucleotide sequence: TGCGCCAGCAGCTCACAGGGTAGGGGGAACACTGAAGCTTTCTTT.

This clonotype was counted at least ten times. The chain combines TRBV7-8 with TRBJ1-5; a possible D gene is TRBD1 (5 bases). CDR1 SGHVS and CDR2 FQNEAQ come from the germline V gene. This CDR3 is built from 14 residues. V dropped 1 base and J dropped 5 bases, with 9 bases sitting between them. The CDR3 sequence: CASSLGQLDQPQHF. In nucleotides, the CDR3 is TGTGCCAGCAGCTTAGGACAGCTTGATCAGCCCCAGCATTTT. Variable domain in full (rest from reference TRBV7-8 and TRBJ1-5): GAGVSQSPRYKVAKRGQDVALRCDPISGHVSLFWYQQALGQGPEFLTYFQNEAQLDKSGLPSDRFFAERPEGSVSTLKIQRTQQEDSAVYLCASSLGQLDQPQHFGDGTRLSIL.

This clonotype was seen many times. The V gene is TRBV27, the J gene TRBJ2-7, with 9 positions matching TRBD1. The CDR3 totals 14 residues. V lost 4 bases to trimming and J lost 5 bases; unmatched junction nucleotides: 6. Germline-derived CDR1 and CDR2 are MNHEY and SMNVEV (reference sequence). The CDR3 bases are TGTGCCAGCAGTTCTCCGGGACAGGGCCACGAGCAGTACTTC. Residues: CASSSPGQGHEQYF.

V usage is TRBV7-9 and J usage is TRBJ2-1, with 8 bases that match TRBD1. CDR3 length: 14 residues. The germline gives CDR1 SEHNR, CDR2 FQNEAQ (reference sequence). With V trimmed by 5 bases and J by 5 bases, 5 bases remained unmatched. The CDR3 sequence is CASSLGTGHNEQFF. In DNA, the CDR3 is TGTGCCAGCAGCCTCGGGACAGGACACAATGAGCAGTTCTTC.

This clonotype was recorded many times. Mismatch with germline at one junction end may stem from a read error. The CDR3, as DNA: TGTGCCAGCAGTGTATCAGGGGGCGGATACCAAGAGACCCAGTACTTC. This sequence encodes CASSVSGGGYQETQYF. The chain joins TRBV27 to TRBJ2-5, with 8 bases identical to TRBD1. This CDR3 contains 16 residues. The V gene's germline CDR1 is MNHEY and CDR2 SMNVEV (reference sequence).

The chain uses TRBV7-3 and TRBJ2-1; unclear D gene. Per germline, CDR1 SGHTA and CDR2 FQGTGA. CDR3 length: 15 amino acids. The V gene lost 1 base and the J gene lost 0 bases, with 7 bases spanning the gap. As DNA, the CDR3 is TGTGCCAGCAGCTTAAGGAAGAGCTCCTACAATGAGCAGTTCTTC. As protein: CASSLRKSSYNEQFF. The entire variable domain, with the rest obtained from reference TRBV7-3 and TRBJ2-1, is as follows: GAGVSQTPSNKVTEKGKYVELRCDPISGHTALYWYRQSLGQGPEFLIYFQGTGAADDSGLPNDRFFAVRPEGSVSTLKIQRTERGDSAVYLCASSLRKSSYNEQFFGPGTRLTVL.

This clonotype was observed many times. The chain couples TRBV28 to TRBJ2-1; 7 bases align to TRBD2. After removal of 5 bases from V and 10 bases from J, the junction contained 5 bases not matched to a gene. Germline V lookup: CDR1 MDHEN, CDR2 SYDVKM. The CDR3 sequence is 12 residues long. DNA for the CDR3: TGTGCCAGCAGTAAATCTAGCGGCGAGCAGTTCTTC. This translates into CASSKSSGEQFF. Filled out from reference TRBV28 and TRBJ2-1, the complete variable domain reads DVKVTQSSRYLVKRTGEKVFLECVQDMDHENMFWYRQDPGLGLRLIYFSYDVKMKEKGDIPEGYSVSREKKERFSLILESASTNQTSMYLCASSKSSGEQFFGPGTRLTVL.

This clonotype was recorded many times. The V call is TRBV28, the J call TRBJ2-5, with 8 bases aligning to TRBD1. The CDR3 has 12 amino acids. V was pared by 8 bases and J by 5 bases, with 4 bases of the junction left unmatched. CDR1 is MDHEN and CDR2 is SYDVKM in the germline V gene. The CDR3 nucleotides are TGTGCCAGCGGACAGGGTCGGGAGACCCAGTACTTC. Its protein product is CASGQGRETQYF. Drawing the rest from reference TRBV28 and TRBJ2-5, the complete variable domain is DVKVTQSSRYLVKRTGEKVFLECVQDMDHENMFWYRQDPGLGLRLIYFSYDVKMKEKGDIPEGYSVSREKKERFSLILESASTNQTSMYLCASGQGRETQYFGPGTRLLVL.

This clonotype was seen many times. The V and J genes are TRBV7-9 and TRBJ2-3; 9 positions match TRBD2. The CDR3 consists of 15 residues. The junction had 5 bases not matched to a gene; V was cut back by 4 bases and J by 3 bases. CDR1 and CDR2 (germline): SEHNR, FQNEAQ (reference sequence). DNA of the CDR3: TGTGCCAGCAGCTCCCTAGCGGGACAAACAGATACGCAGTATTTT. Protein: CASSSLAGQTDTQYF.

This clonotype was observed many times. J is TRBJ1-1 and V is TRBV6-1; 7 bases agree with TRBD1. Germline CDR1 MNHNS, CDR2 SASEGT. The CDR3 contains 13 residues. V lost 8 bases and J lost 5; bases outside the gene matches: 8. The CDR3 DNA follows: TGTGCCAGCGGGAAACAGGGGAATACTGAAGCTTTCTTT. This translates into CASGKQGNTEAFF.

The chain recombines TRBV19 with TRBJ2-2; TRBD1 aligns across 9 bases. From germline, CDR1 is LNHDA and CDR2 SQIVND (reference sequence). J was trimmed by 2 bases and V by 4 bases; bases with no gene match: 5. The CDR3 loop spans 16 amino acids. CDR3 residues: CASSRNRGLNTGELFF. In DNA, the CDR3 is TGTGCCAGTAGTAGGAACAGGGGGCTAAACACCGGGGAGCTGTTTTTT.

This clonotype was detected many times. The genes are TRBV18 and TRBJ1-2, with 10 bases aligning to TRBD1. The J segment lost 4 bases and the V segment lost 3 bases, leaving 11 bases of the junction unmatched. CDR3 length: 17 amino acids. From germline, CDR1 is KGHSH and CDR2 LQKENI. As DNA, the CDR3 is TGTGCCAGCTCACCCCCGGTGACAGGGGGCCTAGGCTATGGCTACACCTTC. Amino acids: CASSPPVTGGLGYGYTF.